Listed below are T cell receptor beta chains from one sample, sequenced in a study of cytomegalovirus exposure and HLA in healthy donors. This table comes from immunoSEQ multiplex PCR, and its TCRdb copy is limited to in-frame clones, with some not included. In the table there are roughly 120,000 clones, about 80% of which are singletons. The sample consisted of PBMCs. The origin of the receptors is a female donor in good health and CMV-seropositive. CDR3s include the opening cysteine and the closing phenylalanine or tryptophan. A D gene is named only where the DNA matches it firmly. Some rows have no size entry. The others give once, few or many, or a class for an expanded clone.

clone size: -
V gene: TRBV7-9
D gene: TRBD1
CDR3 length: 15
J gene: TRBJ1-5
CDR3 DNA: TGTGCCAGCAGCCCGGACAGGGGGGTGGATCAGCCCCAGCATTTT
CDR3 protein: CASSPDRGVDQPQHF

clone size: -
V gene: TRBV9
D gene: TRBD2
CDR3 length: 16
J gene: TRBJ2-1
CDR3 DNA: TGTGCCAGCAGCGTAAGGGGCGGGGGGGCGGACAATGAGCAGTTCTTC
CDR3 protein: CASSVRGGGADNEQFF

clone size: -
V gene: TRBV10-3
D gene: TRBD1
CDR3 length: 15
J gene: TRBJ1-2
CDR3 DNA: TGTGCCATCAGTACAGGACAGGGCGGGGATAATGGCTACACCTTC
CDR3 protein: CAISTGQGGDNGYTF

clone size: -
V gene: TRBV6-6
D gene: TRBD1
CDR3 length: 15
J gene: TRBJ1-5
CDR3 DNA: TGTGCCAGCCGGGGGCAGGGGGCTGGAAATCAGCCCCAGCATTTT
CDR3 protein: CASRGQGAGNQPQHF

clone size: few
V gene: TRBV27
D gene: TRBD2
CDR3 length: 17
J gene: TRBJ2-2
CDR3 DNA: TGTGCCAGCAGGATTAGCGGGGGGGCCGGATCCACCGGGGAGCTGTTTTTT
CDR3 protein: CASRISGGAGSTGELFF

clone size: -
V gene: TRBV30
D gene: -
CDR3 length: 12
J gene: TRBJ2-1
CDR3 DNA: TGTGCCGGTCCGGGAAAACACAATGAGCAGTTCTTC
CDR3 protein: CAGPGKHNEQFF

clone size: -
V gene: TRBV5-6
D gene: -
CDR3 length: 12
J gene: TRBJ2-3
CDR3 DNA: TGTGCCAGCAGCTTGTCCAGAGATACGCAGTATTTT
CDR3 protein: CASSLSRDTQYF

clone size: -
V gene: TRBV14
D gene: -
CDR3 length: 13
J gene: TRBJ1-2
CDR3 DNA: TGTGCCAGCAGCCAAGGGCAGGGGTATGGCTACACCTTC
CDR3 protein: CASSQGQGYGYTF

clone size: few
V gene: TRBV5-1
D gene: -
CDR3 length: 14
J gene: TRBJ1-3
CDR3 DNA: TGCGCCAGCAGGATGACAGAGTCTGGAAACACCATATATTTT
CDR3 protein: CASRMTESGNTIYF

clone size: -
V gene: TRBV6-5
D gene: -
CDR3 length: 14
J gene: TRBJ1-3
CDR3 DNA: TGTGCCAGCAGTTATGACAGTGCGGGAAACACCATATATTTT
CDR3 protein: CASSYDSAGNTIYF

clone size: -
V gene: TRBV27
D gene: -
CDR3 length: 15
J gene: TRBJ1-1
CDR3 DNA: TGTGCCAGCAGTTCCAAGACGGGGATGAACACTGAAGCTTTCTTT
CDR3 protein: CASSSKTGMNTEAFF

clone size: -
V gene: TRBV5-1
D gene: -
CDR3 length: 13
J gene: TRBJ1-2
CDR3 DNA: TGCGCCAGCAGCTTGTCCTCTAACTATGGCTACACCTTC
CDR3 protein: CASSLSSNYGYTF

clone size: -
V gene: TRBV9
D gene: -
CDR3 length: 16
J gene: TRBJ1-3
CDR3 DNA: TGTGCCAGCAGCGTAGCCCCAGGCCCCTCTGGAAACACCATATATTTT
CDR3 protein: CASSVAPGPSGNTIYF

clone size: -
V gene: TRBV19
D gene: -
CDR3 length: 13
J gene: TRBJ2-3
CDR3 DNA: TGTGCCACCATGAGTCTAGGCACAGATACGCAGTATTTT
CDR3 protein: CATMSLGTDTQYF

clone size: -
V gene: TRBV19
D gene: -
CDR3 length: 11
J gene: TRBJ2-1
CDR3 DNA: TGTGCCAGTAGGACTTACAATGAGCAGTTCTTC
CDR3 protein: CASRTYNEQFF

clone size: few
V gene: TRBV6-5
D gene: TRBD1
CDR3 length: 15
J gene: TRBJ2-5
CDR3 DNA: TGTGCCAGCAGTTACGATTGGACAGGACAAGAGACCCAGTACTTC
CDR3 protein: CASSYDWTGQETQYF

clone size: -
V gene: TRBV21-1
D gene: -
CDR3 length: 17
J gene: TRBJ2-1
CDR3 DNA: TGTGCCAGCAGCAAAAGGGGACCGGGACACAAAAACAATGAGCAGTTCTTC
CDR3 protein: CASSKRGPGHKNNEQFF

clone size: -
V gene: TRBV27
D gene: TRBD1
CDR3 length: 14
J gene: TRBJ2-2
CDR3 DNA: TGTGCCAGCAGTCCAGGACAGGGGACCGGGGAGCTGTTTTTT
CDR3 protein: CASSPGQGTGELFF

clone size: -
V gene: TRBV2
D gene: -
CDR3 length: 14
J gene: TRBJ1-4
CDR3 DNA: TGTGCCAGCGCAATCAGGACGGGAAATGAAAAACTGTTTTTT
CDR3 protein: CASAIRTGNEKLFF

clone size: -
V gene: TRBV6-5
D gene: -
CDR3 length: 14
J gene: TRBJ1-3
CDR3 DNA: TGTGCCAGCAGCCCTTTAGTCTCTGGAAACACCATATATTTT
CDR3 protein: CASSPLVSGNTIYF

clone size: few
V gene: TRBV4-3
D gene: TRBD1
CDR3 length: 15
J gene: TRBJ1-2
CDR3 DNA: TGCGCCAGCAGCCCAAGCGGGACAGGGGGAAGAGGCTACACCTTC
CDR3 protein: CASSPSGTGGRGYTF

clone size: -
V gene: TRBV27
D gene: TRBD1
CDR3 length: 14
J gene: TRBJ1-6
CDR3 DNA: TGTGCCAGCAGTCACGGACAGGGCGTCTCACCCCTCCACTTT
CDR3 protein: CASSHGQGVSPLHF

clone size: -
V gene: TRBV11-1
D gene: -
CDR3 length: 13
J gene: TRBJ1-2
CDR3 DNA: TGTGCCAGCAGCTTCTTAATGGGAGATGGCTACACCTTC
CDR3 protein: CASSFLMGDGYTF

clone size: -
V gene: TRBV2
D gene: -
CDR3 length: 13
J gene: TRBJ2-5
CDR3 DNA: TGTGCCAGCAGTGAAGTCCCGAGCGAGACCCAGTACTTC
CDR3 protein: CASSEVPSETQYF

clone size: -
V gene: TRBV10-2
D gene: -
CDR3 length: 14
J gene: TRBJ2-1
CDR3 DNA: TGCGCCAGCTCCCGGGACTTCTCCTACAATGAGCAGTTCTTC
CDR3 protein: CASSRDFSYNEQFF

clone size: -
V gene: TRBV7-3
D gene: -
CDR3 length: 13
J gene: TRBJ2-3
CDR3 DNA: TGTGCCAGCAGCTTAATGGAGGGGAATACGCAGTATTTT
CDR3 protein: CASSLMEGNTQYF

clone size: -
V gene: TRBV30
D gene: TRBD1
CDR3 length: 13
J gene: TRBJ1-2
CDR3 DNA: TGTGCCTGGGCGGACAGGGGGCATGGTGGCTACACCTTC
CDR3 protein: CAWADRGHGGYTF

clone size: -
V gene: TRBV11-2
D gene: TRBD2
CDR3 length: 14
J gene: TRBJ2-7
CDR3 DNA: TGTGCCAGCAGCTTAGGGACTAGCATTTACGAGCAGTACTTC
CDR3 protein: CASSLGTSIYEQYF

clone size: -
V gene: TRBV2
D gene: -
CDR3 length: 13
J gene: TRBJ1-5
CDR3 DNA: TGTGCCAGCGGTAGGGGGAGCAATCAGCCCCAGCATTTT
CDR3 protein: CASGRGSNQPQHF

clone size: -
V gene: TRBV6-6
D gene: -
CDR3 length: 14
J gene: TRBJ1-1
CDR3 DNA: TGTGCCAGCAGTGACTCACTAAGACAGACTGAAGCTTTCTTT
CDR3 protein: CASSDSLRQTEAFF

clone size: -
V gene: TRBV5-1
D gene: TRBD1
CDR3 length: 14
J gene: TRBJ1-2
CDR3 DNA: TGCGCCAGCAGCTTGGGACAGGGTCCCTATGGCTACACCTTC
CDR3 protein: CASSLGQGPYGYTF

clone size: -
V gene: TRBV7-3
D gene: -
CDR3 length: 13
J gene: TRBJ2-7
CDR3 DNA: TGTGCCAGCAGCTTTGACGGGAACTACGAGCAGTACTTC
CDR3 protein: CASSFDGNYEQYF

clone size: -
V gene: TRBV19
D gene: TRBD1
CDR3 length: 14
J gene: TRBJ1-5
CDR3 DNA: TGTGCCAGTAGTATTCAGACAGGGTATCAGCCCCAGCATTTT
CDR3 protein: CASSIQTGYQPQHF

clone size: -
V gene: TRBV6-5
D gene: -
CDR3 length: 14
J gene: TRBJ2-7
CDR3 DNA: TGTGCCAGCAGTTACTCCGACGGAGACTACGAGCAGTACTTC
CDR3 protein: CASSYSDGDYEQYF

clone size: -
V gene: TRBV19
D gene: -
CDR3 length: 14
J gene: TRBJ2-7
CDR3 DNA: TGTGCCAGCCGGGGAGTAGCCGAATCGGGGGAGCAGTACTTC
CDR3 protein: CASRGVAESGEQYF

clone size: -
V gene: TRBV7-6
D gene: -
CDR3 length: 14
J gene: TRBJ2-5
CDR3 DNA: TGTGCCAGCAGCTTGATTACTAGAGGGGAGACCCAGTACTTC
CDR3 protein: CASSLITRGETQYF

clone size: -
V gene: TRBV7-9
D gene: -
CDR3 length: 12
J gene: TRBJ2-3
CDR3 DNA: TGTGCCAGCAGCTTGATTATCGGTACGCAGTATTTT
CDR3 protein: CASSLIIGTQYF

clone size: -
V gene: TRBV6-1
D gene: TRBD1
CDR3 length: 15
J gene: TRBJ2-2
CDR3 DNA: TGTGCCAGCAGCTCAGGGGGCGCCGGCACCGGGGAGCTGTTTTTT
CDR3 protein: CASSSGGAGTGELFF

clone size: -
V gene: TRBV30
D gene: TRBD1
CDR3 length: 17
J gene: TRBJ2-7
CDR3 DNA: TGTGCCTGGGGGCGACAAAACAGGGGGCTGGGTCCTTACGAGCAGTACTTC
CDR3 protein: CAWGRQNRGLGPYEQYF

clone size: -
V gene: TRBV18
D gene: -
CDR3 length: 14
J gene: TRBJ1-2
CDR3 DNA: TGTGCCAGCTCACACGGGACACAGGACTATGGCTACACCTTC
CDR3 protein: CASSHGTQDYGYTF

clone size: -
V gene: TRBV27
D gene: -
CDR3 length: 14
J gene: TRBJ1-2
CDR3 DNA: TGTGCCAGCAGTTTTGTGCCTACTGGCTATGGCTACACCTTC
CDR3 protein: CASSFVPTGYGYTF